The 20 T cell receptor beta chains below were found in one sample sequenced in a study of vaccination and CD4 T cells after COVID-19. No antigen has been identified for these receptors. Stated treatment: roughly 11-day PBMC culture with coronavirus spike peptide pools or control peptides (ViraFEST assay). The unexposed donor provided CD4+ T cells, which were taken before the COVID-19 pandemic (2011-2018). Cultured CD4+ T-cell DNA underwent Oncomine TCR Beta short-read sequencing. Each CDR3 protein gets one entry after TCRdb re-called the PCR reads with MiXCR. The top ten clones hold roughly two thirds of a sample with about 3,000 distinct CDR3 sequences, approximately 30% of them seen once. Specimen: CD4+ T cells from blood, cultured in vitro. Source of these receptors: a human donor in good health.

This rearrangement joins TRBV30 to TRBJ1-5; no firm D call. V dropped 1 base and J dropped 0 bases, with 7 bases sitting between them. Germline CDR1 GTSNPN, CDR2 SVGIG (reference sequence). This CDR3 region has 14 residues. The DNA of the CDR3 is TGTGCCTGGAGTGCCCTGGATAGCAATCAGCCCCAGCATTTT. It encodes CAWSALDSNQPQHF.

The CDR3 coding sequence is TGTGCCAGCAGTTTAGGTGGGACAGGCTATGGCTACACCTTC. Protein: CASSLGGTGYGYTF. The J gene is TRBJ1-2, the V gene TRBV12-3 or TRBV12-4; TRBD1 matches at 8 bases. The CDR3 length is 14 residues. With V trimmed by 1 base and J by 4 bases, 2 bases remained unmatched.

V and J are TRBV5-1 and TRBJ1-6; D ambiguous. The germline V and J ends were trimmed by 0 bases and 7 bases, with 11 bases remaining between them. The CDR3 runs 15 residues. Germline V CDR1 and CDR2: SGHRS, YFSETQ. The CDR3 nucleotides read TGCGCCAGCAGCTTGGGAGGAATATTCAATTCACCCCTCCACTTT. Its protein is CASSLGGIFNSPLHF.

In its sample, this clonotype was seen a few times. The V and J genes are TRBV6-5 and TRBJ1-2; 7 nucleotides agree with TRBD1. The CDR3 length is 14 residues. The germline V gene has CDR1 MNHEY and CDR2 SVGAGI. J was trimmed by 5 bases and V by 1 base; bases with no gene match: 4. The CDR3 DNA is TGTGCCAGCAGTTACTATACAGGGGATTATGGCTACACCTTC. Amino acid sequence: CASSYYTGDYGYTF.

The V gene is TRBV5-1, the J gene TRBJ2-1; 8 positions match TRBD1. The CDR3 runs to 16 residues. CDR1 is SGHRS, CDR2 YFSETQ, per germline. V was pared by 1 base and J by 5 bases, with 8 bases of the junction left unmatched. CDR3 loop: CASSLRARTGNNEQFF. The CDR3 nucleotides read TGCGCCAGCAGCTTGAGGGCCAGGACAGGGAACAATGAGCAGTTCTTC.

This chain uses TRBV10-3 with TRBJ2-2; D is uncertain. The CDR3 runs to 13 residues. CDR1 and CDR2 from the germline V gene are ENHRY and SYGVKD. V lost 6 bases and J 3 bases, leaving 8 bases between the germline ends. For the CDR3, the DNA is TGTGCCATCAGGTCCCTTGACACCGGGGAGCTGTTTTTT. Translating it yields CAIRSLDTGELFF.

A few counts support this clonotype. This sequence joins TRBV7-9 and TRBJ1-2; no reliable D call. The V gene lost 2 bases and the J gene lost 2 bases, with 6 bases spanning the gap. CDR1 and CDR2 from the germline V gene are SEHNR and FQNEAQ (reference sequence). The length of the CDR3 is 13 residues. The CDR3, as DNA: TGTGCCAGCAGCTTAACAGAGAACTATGGCTACACCTTC. Amino acid sequence: CASSLTENYGYTF.

The chain has TRBV7-2 and TRBJ1-2; 8 positions match TRBD1. The CDR3 runs to 16 residues. The V and J ends lost 0 bases and 6 bases, in that order; junction bases with no gene match: 9. Germline V CDR1 and CDR2: SGHTA, FQGNSA. CDR3 in DNA: TGTGCCAGCAGCTTAGCGGGGCAGGGGGCGCGTCATGGCTACACCTTC. This encodes CASSLAGQGARHGYTF.

This clonotype came up once. Germline and junction disagree at one end, which may indicate a read error. The genes are TRBV4-1 and TRBJ1-2; no clear D. Per the germline V gene, CDR1 is MGHRA and CDR2 is YSYEKL. The CDR3 is 16 residues long. CDR3 protein: CAGSQPSSRPNYGYTF. In DNA, the CDR3 is TGCGCCGGCAGCCAACCGAGCAGTCGGCCTAACTATGGCTACACCTTC.

This clonotype was recorded a few times. The chain uses TRBV9 and TRBJ1-1; D gene uncertain. The CDR3 consists of 11 residues. V was clipped by 0 bases and J by 7 bases, with 4 bases between them. CDR1 SGDLS and CDR2 YYNGEE come from the germline V gene. CDR3 sequence (DNA): TGTGCCAGCAGCGTAGACGGTGAAGCTTTCTTT. Its translation is CASSVDGEAFF.

V is TRBV27 and J is TRBJ2-7; TRBD2 matches 10 bases. CDR3 length: 15 residues. V lost 3 bases to trimming and J lost 3 bases; unmatched junction nucleotides: 5. CDR1 and CDR2 (germline): MNHEY, SMNVEV (reference sequence). The DNA of the CDR3 is TGTGCCAGCAGTTTCGTACTAGCGGGACTCTACGAGCAGTACTTC. It is translated as CASSFVLAGLYEQYF.

In its sample, this clonotype was seen a few times. The gene calls are TRBV5-1 and TRBJ1-5; the D is unclear. Germline V lookup: CDR1 SGHRS, CDR2 YFSETQ. V lost 2 bases to trimming and J lost 1 base, with 7 bases between them. The CDR3 has 14 residues. The CDR3: CASSLPVSNQPQHF. The CDR3 region has the DNA TGCGCCAGCAGCTTACCCGTAAGCAATCAGCCCCAGCATTTT.

This clonotype was counted a few times. The V gene is TRBV6-1, the J gene TRBJ1-5, with 7 positions matching TRBD1. The J segment lost 4 bases and the V segment lost 5 bases, leaving 5 bases of the junction unmatched. Per germline, CDR1 MNHNS and CDR2 SASEGT. The CDR3 loop spans 14 amino acids. CDR3 sequence reads: CASSTETGNQPQHF. CDR3 nucleotides: TGTGCCAGCAGTACGGAGACAGGGAATCAGCCCCAGCATTTT.

The table lists this clonotype with a few counts. The chain joins TRBV20-1 to TRBJ2-7; D is perhaps TRBD2 (6 bases). Germline V CDR1 and CDR2: DFQATT, SNEGSKA (reference sequence). V was shortened by 0 bases and J by 2 bases, with 14 bases between the two germline ends. CDR3 length: 15 residues. The CDR3 DNA is TGCAGTGCTAGAGAGGCGGGATTCTCTACCTACGAGCAGTACTTC. Amino acid sequence: CSAREAGFSTYEQYF.

This clonotype was recorded once. This chain uses TRBV3-1 with TRBJ1-6; TRBD1 matches at 8 bases. V lost 2 bases, J lost 8 bases, and 8 bases stayed unmatched. The CDR3 consists of 16 residues. In germline, CDR1 is LGHDT, CDR2 YNNKEL (reference sequence). CDR3 bases: TGTGCCAGCAGCCAATGGGACAGGCTTTTGGATTCACCCCTCCACTTT. Its protein product is CASSQWDRLLDSPLHF.

This clonotype is medium-sized. The chain combines TRBV6-4 with TRBJ1-6; no firm D call. Germline values: CDR1 MRHNA, CDR2 SNTAGT. The V end lost 2 bases, the J end lost 2 bases, and 22 bases lay between the germline ends. CDR3 length equals 20 residues. The CDR3 nucleotides are TGTGCCAGCAGTGACGAAGTTGGCAGAGCCCTAGAAGCCTATAATTCACCCCTCCACTTT. Translating gives CASSDEVGRALEAYNSPLHF.

The chain combines TRBV27 with TRBJ2-3; 7 nucleotides match TRBD2. Trimming at V came to 5 bases and at J to 3 bases, leaving 11 bases not matched to a gene. CDR1 is MNHEY and CDR2 is SMNVEV in the germline V gene (reference sequence). This CDR3 region has 16 residues. The CDR3 is CASSGDLSGKTDTQYF. For the CDR3, the DNA is TGTGCCAGCAGTGGGGACCTCAGCGGGAAGACAGATACGCAGTATTTT.

As for this clonotype: This CDR3 is missing its conserved last phenylalanine or tryptophan, likely due to a read error. The rearrangement joins TRBV2 to TRBJ2-5, with TRBD2 matching over 9 bases. The CDR3 sequence is 18 residues long. Germline loops: CDR1 SNHLY, CDR2 FYNNEI. V shed 0 bases and J 4 bases; nucleotides not matched to a gene: 12. CDR3 coding DNA: TGTGCCAGCAGTGAAGCAGCGGTGGTAGCGGGGGCGCGAGAGACCCAGTACTAC. This gives the protein CASSEAAVVAGARETQYY.

This clonotype turned up a few times. The chain joins TRBV7-2 to TRBJ2-2, with D possibly being TRBD1 (6 bases). With 2 bases removed from V and 6 bases from J, the gap between germline ends came to 10 bases. The CDR3 is 14 residues long. Germline values: CDR1 SGHTA, CDR2 FQGNSA. The CDR3 coding sequence is TGTGCCAGCAGCTTAAACAGGGTTGCCGGGGAGCTGTTTTTT. This gives the protein CASSLNRVAGELFF.

The table lists this clonotype with a few counts. This chain links TRBV6-5 with TRBJ2-1; 9 nucleotides agree with TRBD2. From germline, CDR1 is MNHEY and CDR2 SVGAGI. The V gene end was trimmed by 3 bases and the J gene end by 4 bases; junction bases not matched to a gene: 1. CDR3 length: 14 amino acids. The CDR3, as DNA: TGTGCCAGCAGTTATAGCGGGGGTTACAATGAGCAGTTCTTC. Its protein is CASSYSGGYNEQFF.